This T cell receptor beta chain was identified during a study of shared clonotypes between healthy human individuals. Findings of the study overall: Generally, naive subsets (rather than memory subsets) showed larger estimated richness. The low donor count limited represented genetic and exposure-history diversity.

The count of this clone is one. Its antigen is still unknown. Clones were sequenced by immunoSEQ multiplex PCR, and TCRdb holds only the in-frame ones, with some missing. The sample consists of under 1,100,000 clones, under 80% of them appearing once. Sequencing was carried out using memory CD4+ T cells sorted from blood. This sample's subset: CD45RA-negative fraction. This clonotype was sampled from a man aged 18 to 29 in good health.

The CDR3 DNA sequence: TGTGCAAGTCGCTTGTACGTTTCTGGGGCCAACGTCCTGACTTTC. As protein: CASRLYVSGANVLTF. V gene TRBV12-2 combines with J gene TRBJ2-6. TRBV12-2 is classified as a pseudogene. The CDR3 extends over 15 amino acids.